The entry below gives a single T cell receptor (beta chain) sequence along with its context. Its target is not known. This specimen comes from a study of cytomegalovirus exposure and HLA in healthy donors. Study conclusions and caveats: Through in vitro validation, a few CMV-associated chains were shown to be specific for CMV antigens. TCR beta chain V- and J-gene trimming was linked, in a later analysis, to a missense variant in DCLRE1C. The listing of about 150 TCR beta chains classed them as cytomegalovirus-associated.

Amplification used 60 Vbeta primers and 13 Jbeta primers. As processed by the authors: Among the unique TCR beta chains that a later analysis counted, about 86 million in all, 10 million to 13 million were shared. Clones were sequenced by immunoSEQ multiplex PCR, and TCRdb holds only the in-frame ones, with some missing. That table is the source of V, J and clone size, and D and trimming were worked out from the DNA. The table has around 160,000 clones, around three quarters seen once. J was trimmed by 2 bases and V by 5 bases; bases with no gene match: 17. The CDR3 runs 18 residues. Germline assignment: CDR1 GTSNPN and CDR2 SVGIG (reference sequence).

This clonotype was obtained from a woman aged 40 to 49 in good health and CMV-seronegative. This chain joins TRBV30 and TRBJ2-3, with TRBD1 matching over 9 bases. Sequencing was done on a sample of PBMCs. The CDR3 DNA follows: TGTGCCTGGGGGCCGACAGGGGGATCAACCGTCAACACAGATACGCAGTATTTT. Its protein is CAWGPTGGSTVNTDTQYF.